One sample yielded the 29 T cell receptor beta chains listed below, sequenced in a study of blood T cell repertoires in COVID-19. The data were produced by immunoSEQ multiplex PCR, yet TCRdb's version contains in-frame clones alone and is incomplete. The sample yields approximately 140,000 clones, around 80% seen once. Sequenced input: peripheral blood. These receptors all stem from a man aged 55 to 70 with active or convalescent COVID-19.

The chain couples TRBV7-9 to TRBJ2-5, with 7 bases lining up with TRBD1. The germline gives CDR1 SEHNR, CDR2 FQNEAQ (reference sequence). After removal of 5 bases from V and 1 base from J, the junction contained 4 bases not matched to a gene. The CDR3 is 14 amino acids. This CDR3 is CASSRDRAQETQYF. The CDR3, as DNA: TGTGCCAGCAGCCGTGACAGGGCCCAAGAGACCCAGTACTTC.

CDR3 DNA: TGCAGCGTTGAGAGTAGCGGGAGAAGGGGGACCCAGTACTTC. It specifies CSVESSGRRGTQYF. The rearrangement joins TRBV29-1 to TRBJ2-5; 9 nucleotides line up with TRBD2. The CDR3 runs 14 residues. Per the germline V gene, CDR1 is SQVTM and CDR2 is ANQGSEA. V lost 3 bases to trimming and J lost 7 bases; unmatched junction nucleotides: 9.

The rearrangement joins TRBV28 to TRBJ1-2, with 7 positions matching TRBD1. Germline CDR1 reads MDHEN; CDR2 reads SYDVKM. The CDR3 extends over 15 amino acids. With 2 bases clipped from V and 5 bases from J, the junction kept 8 bases outside the gene matches. CDR3 protein: CASSLTGRGLYGYTF. CDR3 nucleotide sequence: TGTGCCAGCAGTTTAACTGGCAGGGGGTTATATGGCTACACCTTC.

V gene TRBV5-1 combines with J gene TRBJ1-1; TRBD1 matches 7 bases. The J segment lost 0 bases and the V segment lost 0 bases, leaving 5 bases of the junction unmatched. The CDR3 extends over 16 amino acids. Germline loops: CDR1 SGHRS, CDR2 YFSETQ. The DNA for the CDR3 is TGCGCCAGCAGCTTGGATCACAGGGGAATGAACACTGAAGCTTTCTTT. This gives the protein CASSLDHRGMNTEAFF.

CDR3 nucleotides: TGTGCCAGCAGCTTCTGGCAGATACGGATGGGAGATGGCTACACCTTC. Translating gives CASSFWQIRMGDGYTF. J is TRBJ1-2 and V is TRBV7-9; D is unresolved. Between the trimmed V and J ends, which lost 3 bases and 6 bases, there was a span of 20 bases. This CDR3 region has 16 residues. Per germline, CDR1 SEHNR and CDR2 FQNEAQ (reference sequence).

The CDR3 reads CTSSRYPTSGQETQYF. In DNA, the CDR3 is TGCACCAGCAGCCGATACCCGACTAGCGGGCAAGAGACCCAGTACTTC. This rearrangement joins TRBV1 to TRBJ2-5; the table gives TRBD2 as D, unverified against the DNA. TRBV1 is termed a pseudogene. The CDR3 length is 16 residues.

V gene TRBV27 combines with J gene TRBJ1-1; 7 nucleotides line up with TRBD1. From germline, CDR1 is MNHEY and CDR2 SMNVEV (reference sequence). This CDR3 spans 13 amino acids. With 5 bases clipped from V and 4 bases from J, the junction kept 4 bases outside the gene matches. The chain's CDR3 is CASSEQGRTEAFF. CDR3 nucleotide sequence: TGTGCCAGCAGTGAACAGGGGCGCACTGAAGCTTTCTTT.

V is TRBV10-3 and J is TRBJ2-7; 13 nucleotides align to TRBD2. Germline trimming cut 6 bases from V and 7 bases from J; bases unmatched to any gene: 6. The CDR3 is 14 amino acids. Germline CDR1 is ENHRY and CDR2 is SYGVKD. CDR3 DNA sequence: TGTGCCATCAGCCGACTAGCGGGAGGTGGAGAGCAGTACTTC. Translating it yields CAISRLAGGGEQYF.

This rearrangement joins TRBV28 to TRBJ2-3; 10 positions agree with TRBD1. V gave up 4 bases and J gave up 4 bases; unmatched junction bases: 8. This CDR3 spans 16 amino acids. Germline V gene sequence: CDR1 MDHEN, CDR2 SYDVKM. The CDR3 DNA reads as TGTGCCAGCAGTTCGTCGGGACAGGGGATTTCAGATACGCAGTATTTT. Encoded protein: CASSSSGQGISDTQYF.

V and J are TRBV6-5 and TRBJ2-1; D is ambiguous. Trimming pared 4 bases from V and 10 bases from J, leaving 14 bases between. The CDR3 covers 13 residues. The germline CDR1 and CDR2 sequences are MNHEY and SVGAGI. The CDR3 reads CASSSGSVWEQFF. CDR3 nucleotides: TGTGCCAGCAGTTCCGGGTCTGTCTGGGAGCAGTTCTTC.

The rearrangement uses TRBV6-5 and TRBJ2-4; 7 bases map to TRBD1. Germline lookup yields CDR1 MNHEY and CDR2 SVGAGI. Trimming removed 6 bases from V and 3 bases from J; junction bases left unmatched: 8. This CDR3 has 15 amino acids. The CDR3 spells CASRVTWTGKNIQYF. The CDR3 DNA is TGTGCCAGCAGAGTTACCTGGACAGGCAAAAACATTCAGTACTTC.

V usage is TRBV11-3 and J usage is TRBJ2-1; 8 bases map to TRBD1. V shed 5 bases and J 4 bases; nucleotides not matched to a gene: 7. Germline V gene lookup returns CDR1 SGHNT and CDR2 YENEEA. This CDR3 region has 15 residues. CDR3 coding DNA: TGTGCCAGCAGCCCCCGACAGGGGAATTACAATGAGCAGTTCTTC. This sequence encodes CASSPRQGNYNEQFF. The complete variable domain, with remaining parts taken from reference TRBV11-3 and TRBJ2-1, reads EAGVVQSPRYKIIEKKQPVAFWCNPISGHNTLYWYLQNLGQGPELLIRYENEEAVDDSQLPKDRFSAERLKGVDSTLKIQPAELGDSAVYLCASSPRQGNYNEQFFGPGTRLTVL.

The CDR3 DNA reads as TGTGCCAGCAGCTTTAGCCGCGGAAGTGGGGCCAACGTCCTGACTTTC. Protein sequence: CASSFSRGSGANVLTF. The chain recombines TRBV11-2 with TRBJ2-6, with D hard to call. The CDR3 runs 16 residues. Trimming pared 3 bases from V and 3 bases from J, leaving 12 bases between. The germline gives CDR1 SGHAT, CDR2 FQNNGV. Using reference TRBV11-2 and TRBJ2-6 for the parts outside the CDR3, the full variable domain is EAGVAQSPRYKIIEKRQSVAFWCNPISGHATLYWYQQILGQGPKLLIQFQNNGVVDDSQLPKDRFSAERLKGVDSTLKIQPAKLEDSAVYLCASSFSRGSGANVLTFGAGSRLTVL.

The rearrangement uses TRBV6-1 and TRBJ2-5; 10 bases line up with TRBD2. Trimming took 0 bases from V and 0 from J; bases not matched to a gene: 4. This CDR3 contains 17 residues. Germline loops: CDR1 MNHNS, CDR2 SASEGT. This CDR3 reads CASSEALTSGNQETQYF. DNA of the CDR3: TGTGCCAGCAGTGAAGCGCTAACTAGCGGGAACCAAGAGACCCAGTACTTC.

Remarks on this clone: The sample holds other DNA sequences that translate to the same CDR3. The rearrangement uses TRBV18 and TRBJ2-7; no firm D call. The CDR3 has 13 residues. CDR1 and CDR2 from the germline V gene are KGHSH and LQKENI. The V end lost 3 bases, the J end lost 4 bases, and 10 bases lay between the germline ends. The CDR3, as DNA: TGTGCCAGCTCACCTTCTTTGAGTTACGAGCAGTACTTC. This sequence encodes CASSPSLSYEQYF.

This clone was found once. The rearrangement links TRBV28 to TRBJ2-1; 8 bases align to TRBD2. Trimming removed 0 bases from V and 4 bases from J; junction bases left unmatched: 5. The CDR3 sequence is 16 residues long. The V gene's germline CDR1 is MDHEN and CDR2 SYDVKM. As DNA, the CDR3 is TGTGCCAGCAGTTTATGGAGCGGGAGACGTTACAATGAGCAGTTCTTC. Translated: CASSLWSGRRYNEQFF.

This clone was found a few times. The CDR3 loop reads CASSSRDRGNTEAFF. CDR3 bases: TGTGCCAGCAGCTCCCGGGACAGGGGGAACACTGAAGCTTTCTTT. The chain is built from TRBV7-2 and TRBJ1-1, with 10 bases fitting TRBD1. This CDR3 comprises 15 residues. J gave up 1 base and V 4 bases, and 3 bases lay outside the gene matches. CDR1 and CDR2 from the germline V gene are SGHTA and FQGNSA.

This clone was seen only a few times. The J gene is TRBJ2-1, the V gene TRBV7-9; tentative D call: TRBD1 (5 bases). There are 15 residues in the CDR3. V was cut by 8 bases and J by 5 bases, with 19 bases left in between. CDR1 and CDR2 from the germline V gene are SEHNR and FQNEAQ (reference sequence). The CDR3, as DNA: TGTGCCAGCCCTACCGAAAGGGGTTTAAACAATGAGCAGTTCTTC. Translated, it gives CASPTERGLNNEQFF.

The chain joins TRBV6-4 to TRBJ1-1, with D hard to call. Germline V gene lookup returns CDR1 MRHNA and CDR2 SNTAGT. The CDR3 covers 13 residues. V shed 3 bases and J shed 2 bases, with 7 bases lying between them. The CDR3, as DNA: TGTGCCAGCAGTGAGAACTATAACACTGAAGCTTTCTTT. It is translated as CASSENYNTEAFF.

V usage is TRBV5-1 and J usage is TRBJ1-2; D is possibly TRBD1 (5 bases). Per germline, CDR1 SGHRS and CDR2 YFSETQ. This CDR3 region has 13 residues. V shed 7 bases and J shed 5 bases, with 15 bases lying between them. CDR3 sequence (DNA): TGCGCCAGCGCCACCCGGGGGGGTTATGGCTACACCTTC. Translated: CASATRGGYGYTF.

This clone was detected a few times. The V gene is TRBV30, the J gene TRBJ2-7; 8 nucleotides align to TRBD2. V trimming: 0 bases; J trimming: 0 bases; junction bases outside the gene matches: 19. The CDR3 loop spans 20 amino acids. Germline CDR1 reads GTSNPN; CDR2 reads SVGIG (reference sequence). CDR3 sequence: CAWSVRGLGLAGLSSYEQYF. CDR3 DNA: TGTGCCTGGAGTGTAAGGGGACTCGGGCTAGCGGGTCTAAGCTCCTACGAGCAGTACTTC.

As DNA, the CDR3 is TGTGCCAGCAGCGTAGGGGCCGGGATAGCGGGAGTCGCTAGCACAGATACGCAGTATTTT. This gives the protein CASSVGAGIAGVASTDTQYF. The gene calls are TRBV9 and TRBJ2-3, with 9 bases matching TRBD2. This CDR3 region has 20 residues. The V segment lost 0 bases and the J segment 0 bases; nucleotides outside the gene matches: 14. CDR1 SGDLS and CDR2 YYNGEE come from the germline V gene.

This clone was counted a few times. J is TRBJ1-5 and V is TRBV28; 8 bases are shared with TRBD1. The ends lost 2 bases at V and 7 bases at J; junction bases unmatched: 7. Germline loops: CDR1 MDHEN, CDR2 SYDVKM. The CDR3 contains 15 residues. In nucleotides, the CDR3 is TGTGCCAGCAGTTTAGACCACCAGGGGGCACAGCCCCAGCATTTT. Translating gives CASSLDHQGAQPQHF. The whole variable domain, remainder taken from reference TRBV28 and TRBJ1-5, is DVKVTQSSRYLVKRTGEKVFLECVQDMDHENMFWYRQDPGLGLRLIYFSYDVKMKEKGDIPEGYSVSREKKERFSLILESASTNQTSMYLCASSLDHQGAQPQHFGDGTRLSIL.

The chain links TRBV19 to TRBJ2-5; D may be TRBD1 (6 bases). Per the germline V gene, CDR1 is LNHDA and CDR2 is SQIVND (reference sequence). The CDR3 covers 12 residues. Deletions cut 5 bases from V and 4 bases from J, with 8 bases between. The CDR3 DNA reads TGTGCCAGTAGTGAAGGGGGAGAGACCCAGTACTTC. It yields the protein CASSEGGETQYF. The full variable domain, rest sourced from reference TRBV19 and TRBJ2-5, is DGGITQSPKYLFRKEGQNVTLSCEQNLNHDAMYWYRQDPGQGLRLIYYSQIVNDFQKGDIAEGYSVSREKKESFPLTVTSAQKNPTAFYLCASSEGGETQYFGPGTRLLVL.

V is TRBV20-1 and J is TRBJ2-1, with 11 bases fitting TRBD2. Germline V gene lookup returns CDR1 DFQATT and CDR2 SNEGSKA (reference sequence). The V and J ends lost 3 bases and 4 bases, in that order; junction bases with no gene match: 11. This CDR3 contains 17 residues. The CDR3 loop reads CSASGVAGGRGYNEQFF. In DNA, the CDR3 is TGCAGTGCTAGTGGGGTAGCGGGAGGGAGGGGATACAATGAGCAGTTCTTC.

The chain employs TRBV28 and TRBJ1-2; 7 nucleotides align to TRBD1. The CDR3 is 13 residues long. The germline gives CDR1 MDHEN, CDR2 SYDVKM. The V gene end was trimmed by 6 bases and the J gene end by 2 bases; junction bases not matched to a gene: 3. The DNA for the CDR3 is TGTGCCAGCAGAGGACAGGTGAACTATGGCTACACCTTC. Its translation is CASRGQVNYGYTF.

The rearrangement uses TRBV11-2 and TRBJ2-7; D is possibly TRBD1 (5 bases). The germline V gene encodes CDR1 SGHAT and CDR2 FQNNGV. CDR3 length: 12 amino acids. V shed 6 bases and J shed 4 bases, with 10 bases lying between them. The DNA of the CDR3 is TGTGCCAGCAGTTCAGGGTTGTACGAGCAGTACTTC. Residues: CASSSGLYEQYF.

This chain links TRBV5-6 with TRBJ1-1; D not resolved. Germline V gene lookup returns CDR1 SGHDT and CDR2 YYEEEE. The CDR3 sequence is 14 residues long. V gave up 1 base and J gave up 1 base, with 8 bases separating them. The CDR3, as DNA: TGTGCCAGCAGCTTGCCTACCGCGAACACTGAAGCTTTCTTT. Its protein product is CASSLPTANTEAFF.

V is TRBV2 and J is TRBJ1-6; no reliable D call. Germline V lookup: CDR1 SNHLY, CDR2 FYNNEI. The CDR3 spans 15 residues. V was shortened by 8 bases and J by 0 bases, with 11 bases between the two germline ends. CDR3 amino acids: CASFLGSSYNSPLHF. The CDR3 bases are TGTGCCAGCTTCCTAGGGAGCTCCTATAATTCACCCCTCCACTTT.